Given below is one TCR beta chain in context. The antigen is not known. CDR3 length: 17 residues. The ends were cut back, 4 bases at V and 7 bases at J, with 24 bases in the middle. Germline V gives CDR1 SGHNT, CDR2 YYREEE (reference sequence). This entry belongs to a study of graft-versus-host responses after intestinal transplantation. Study as a whole: Following induction with anti-thymocyte globulin, all recipients were given tacrolimus and steroids for two to four years.

Broader study findings: Detected in recipient marrow were GvH clones, some of which were first observed in ileum or blood.

The assay was immunoSEQ multiplex PCR, and TCRdb's table has in-frame clones only and misses some. The data hold approximately 20,000 clones, with more than 75% observed a single time. This chain uses TRBV5-4 with TRBJ2-1; perhaps TRBD2 as D (6 bases). The sequencing here drew on bone marrow, taken about 130 days after transplant. The TCR sequence derives from a human patient who received an intestinal transplant, so some T cells may come from the graft donor. The CDR3 here is CASSLPENAGSYNEQFF. The CDR3 region has the DNA TGTGCCAGCAGCCTCCCTGAAAACGCCGGGAGTTATAATGAGCAGTTCTTC.